The present TCR beta chain was sequenced within a study of shared clonotypes between healthy human individuals. As regards this clone: The sample carries other DNA sequences with the same CDR3.

This CDR3 is 14 amino acids long. V lost 4 bases and J 1 base, leaving 11 bases between the germline ends. Germline-derived CDR1 and CDR2 are SGHNT and YYREEE (reference sequence). Some clones are missing from TCRdb's copy, which holds only in-frame ones; the method was immunoSEQ multiplex PCR. The sample lists 2 million to 2.5 million clones; roughly 93% were seen once. The clonotype was recovered from a young man in good health. Some clones in this sample may be carry-over from other donors' samples. Material for sequencing was naive CD4+ T cells from PBMCs. The subset is: CD45RA+ positively selected. The chain uses TRBV5-4 and TRBJ1-2, with D hard to call. The CDR3 sequence: CASSPDRFNYGYTF. CDR3 nucleotides: TGTGCCAGCAGCCCCGACCGATTTAACTATGGCTACACCTTC.